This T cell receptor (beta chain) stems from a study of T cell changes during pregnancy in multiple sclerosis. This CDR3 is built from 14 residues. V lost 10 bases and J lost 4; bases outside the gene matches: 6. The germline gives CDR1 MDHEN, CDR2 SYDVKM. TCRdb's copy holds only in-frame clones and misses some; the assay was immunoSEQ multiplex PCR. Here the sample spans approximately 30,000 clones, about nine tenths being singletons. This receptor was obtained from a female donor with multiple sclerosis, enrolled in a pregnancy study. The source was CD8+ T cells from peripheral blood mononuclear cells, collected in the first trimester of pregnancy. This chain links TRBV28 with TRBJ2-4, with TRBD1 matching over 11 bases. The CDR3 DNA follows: TGTGCCACCACCGGGACAGGGGGAAAAAACATTCAGTACTTC. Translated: CATTGTGGKNIQYF.